The source of this T cell receptor beta chain is a study of vaccination and CD4 T cells after COVID-19. Study as a whole: SARS-CoV-2, HCoV-NL63, HCoV-OC43 and HCoV-229E supplied the overlapping spike peptides used to stimulate cells.

The treatment denotes: approximately 9-day PBMC culture with coronavirus spike peptide pools or control peptides (ViraFEST assay). Ahead of the COVID-19 pandemic (2011-2018), the CD4+ T cells of the unexposed donor were collected. First, ViraFEST expanded antigen-specific T cells with peptide pools, and next it sequenced the TCRs. Peptide pools at roughly 10 ug/ml, together with 10 IU/ml IL-2, were added to cultures of under 2.5 million PBMCs per well. By sample fraction, this clonotype is medium-sized (0.01 to 0.1%). Its antigen remains unknown. Cultured CD4+ T cell DNA was sequenced using the Oncomine TCR Beta short-read assay. After culture, CD4+ T cells served as the source for genomic DNA extraction. MiXCR, applied by TCRdb to the PCR reads, yields one record per CDR3 protein. The sample holds around 10,000 distinct CDR3 sequences, roughly 30% seen once. The CDR3 extends over 12 amino acids. V was trimmed by 2 bases and J by 8 bases, leaving 12 bases between them. The germline V gene has CDR1 DFQATT and CDR2 SNEGSKA (reference sequence).

Sequencing was done on a sample of CD4+ T cells from blood, cultured in vitro. The V gene is TRBV20-1, the J gene TRBJ1-2; possibly TRBD1 for D (5 bases). This receptor was taken from a human donor in good health. The DNA of the CDR3 is TGCAGTGCTAGAAAACAGGCTCGCGGCTACACCTTC. It translates to CSARKQARGYTF.